Each of the 3 T cell receptor beta chains below was sequenced from the same sample in a study of early T cells in non-severe SARS-CoV-2 infection. TCRdb re-analysed the 5' RACE reads in MiXCR, keeping a single row per CDR3 protein. The sample yields about 66,000 distinct CDR3 sequences, roughly 9% seen once. Sequencing input: whole blood. The receptors here all came from an adult who was a healthcare worker with PCR-confirmed SARS-CoV-2 infection or an uninfected control (not recorded which).

The CDR3 DNA is TGTGCCAGCAGTTTTAACCTTTTCCCCTACGAGCAGTACTTC. It yields the protein CASSFNLFPYEQYF. V and J are TRBV12-3 or TRBV12-4 and TRBJ2-7; D ambiguous. Between the trimmed V and J ends, which lost 3 bases and 2 bases, there was a span of 11 bases. The CDR3 covers 14 residues.

The sample holds many counts of this clonotype. The chain combines TRBV2 with TRBJ1-2, with a possible D match to TRBD1 (5 bases). The CDR3 has 12 amino acids. Germline V gives CDR1 SNHLY, CDR2 FYNNEI. Deletions cut 8 bases from V and 2 bases from J, with 9 bases between. The CDR3 protein is CASASGNYGYTF. The CDR3 DNA reads as TGTGCCAGCGCTTCAGGGAACTATGGCTACACCTTC.

The V and J genes are TRBV7-9 and TRBJ2-1; 12 nucleotides agree with TRBD2. From germline, CDR1 is SEHNR and CDR2 FQNEAQ (reference sequence). The CDR3 is made up of 18 amino acids. V was pared by 4 bases and J by 5 bases, with 12 bases of the junction left unmatched. The CDR3 reads CASSSHIRLAGVNNEQFF. The CDR3 nucleotides read TGTGCCAGCAGCTCGCATATAAGACTAGCGGGAGTTAACAATGAGCAGTTCTTC. The full variable domain, rest sourced from reference TRBV7-9 and TRBJ2-1, is DTGVSQNPRHKITKRGQNVTFRCDPISEHNRLYWYRQTLGQGPEFLTYFQNEAQLEKSRLLSDRFSAERPKGSFSTLEIQRTEQGDSAMYLCASSSHIRLAGVNNEQFFGPGTRLTVL.